The source of this TCR beta chain is a study of human T cells and chemical hapten exposure. Each CDR3 protein gets one entry after TCRdb re-called the RACE reads with MiXCR. In the table there are over 300,000 distinct CDR3 sequences, roughly 5.3% of which are singletons. Described time point: pre-sensitization, week 0. Indicated treatment: therapeutic diphenylcyclopropenone sensitization with weekly scalp DPC. There are many counts of this clonotype. The V segment lost 4 bases and the J segment 2 bases; nucleotides outside the gene matches: 7. The germline CDR1 and CDR2 sequences are SGDLS and YYNGEE. There are 16 residues in the CDR3.

The starting material was whole blood, obtained in connection with sensitization to the hapten diphenylcyclopropenone (DPC). The chain employs TRBV9 and TRBJ2-3; 10 bases line up with TRBD2. The clonotype comes from a woman between 50 and 59 years old with alopecia areata. Some clones in this sample may be carry-over from other donors' samples. In DNA form, the CDR3 reads TGTGCCAGCAGCTTCCTAGCGGGGGAGCCCACAGATACGCAGTATTTT. Translating gives CASSFLAGEPTDTQYF.